This is a list of T cell receptor beta chains from one sample in a study of blood T cells in healthy people across ages. TCRdb recomputed calls from the 5' RACE reads with MiXCR, one row per CDR3 protein. The sample holds around 620,000 distinct CDR3 sequences, 27% seen once. The specimen was blood. These receptors came from a woman in her seventies in good health. CDR3s include the opening cysteine and the closing phenylalanine or tryptophan. The D gene is left open where the match is weak. Expanded clones get a size class; other rows say once, few or many, or leave the size out.

cdr3_length: 15; clone_size: -; d_call: -; j_call: TRBJ2-1; v_call: TRBV6-6; cdr3_aa: CASSTGTTLQDEQFF; cdr3_nt: TGTGCCAGCAGTACCGGGACAACCTTACAGGATGAGCAGTTCTTC
cdr3_length: 13; clone_size: few; d_call: -; j_call: TRBJ2-2; v_call: TRBV27; cdr3_aa: CASSLETTGELFF; cdr3_nt: TGTGCCAGCAGTTTGGAGACCACCGGGGAGCTGTTTTTT
cdr3_length: 13; clone_size: few; d_call: -; j_call: TRBJ1-5; v_call: TRBV6-5; cdr3_aa: CASRSTGNQPQHF; cdr3_nt: TGTGCCAGCAGGTCTACCGGTAATCAGCCCCAGCATTTT
cdr3_length: 16; clone_size: -; d_call: -; j_call: TRBJ1-1; v_call: TRBV4-3; cdr3_aa: CASSQDQAGWYTEAFF; cdr3_nt: TGCGCCAGCAGCCAAGATCAAGCAGGGTGGTACACTGAAGCTTTCTTT
cdr3_length: 15; clone_size: -; d_call: -; j_call: TRBJ1-1; v_call: TRBV5-1; cdr3_aa: CASSFQGRGNTEAFF; cdr3_nt: TGCGCCAGCAGCTTTCAGGGGAGGGGGAACACTGAAGCTTTCTTT
cdr3_length: 11; clone_size: -; d_call: -; j_call: TRBJ1-1; v_call: TRBV6-6; cdr3_aa: CASSYAFEAFF; cdr3_nt: TGTGCCAGCAGTTACGCATTTGAAGCTTTCTTT
cdr3_length: 15; clone_size: -; d_call: TRBD2; j_call: TRBJ2-3; v_call: TRBV20-1; cdr3_aa: CSAPRLARGTDTQYF; cdr3_nt: TGCAGTGCCCCGAGACTAGCGAGGGGTACAGATACGCAGTATTTT
cdr3_length: 17; clone_size: -; d_call: TRBD1; j_call: TRBJ1-2; v_call: TRBV27; cdr3_aa: CASSSAPGQGKGPGYTF; cdr3_nt: TGTGCCAGCAGTTCGGCCCCGGGACAGGGGAAAGGGCCTGGCTACACCTTC
cdr3_length: 14; clone_size: once; d_call: -; j_call: TRBJ1-2; v_call: TRBV4-3; cdr3_aa: CASSQDPLARGYTF; cdr3_nt: TGCGCCAGCAGCCAAGATCCCCTGGCTCGTGGCTACACCTTC
cdr3_length: 15; clone_size: -; d_call: -; j_call: TRBJ1-6; v_call: TRBV7-2; cdr3_aa: CASSLGGTQNSPLHF; cdr3_nt: TGTGCCAGCAGCTTAGGAGGGACGCAGAATTCACCCCTCCACTTT
cdr3_length: 18; clone_size: few; d_call: TRBD1; j_call: TRBJ1-6; v_call: TRBV20-1; cdr3_aa: CSARRGGEQGATNSPLHF; cdr3_nt: TGCAGTGCTAGGAGAGGCGGTGAACAGGGGGCGACTAATTCACCCCTCCACTTT
cdr3_length: 12; clone_size: many; d_call: -; j_call: TRBJ1-1; v_call: TRBV5-1; cdr3_aa: CASSDPNTEAFF; cdr3_nt: TGCGCCAGCAGTGACCCGAACACTGAAGCTTTCTTT
cdr3_length: 13; clone_size: -; d_call: -; j_call: TRBJ1-6; v_call: TRBV3-1; cdr3_aa: CASSQDYGPLLHF; cdr3_nt: TGTGCCAGCAGCCAAGATTATGGACCGCTCCTCCACTTT
cdr3_length: 11; clone_size: few; d_call: TRBD2; j_call: TRBJ2-3; v_call: TRBV20-1; cdr3_aa: CSATSGDTQYF; cdr3_nt: TGCAGTGCGACTAGCGGAGATACGCAGTATTTT
cdr3_length: 12; clone_size: -; d_call: -; j_call: TRBJ1-4; v_call: TRBV29-1; cdr3_aa: CSVVEGDEKLFF; cdr3_nt: TGCAGCGTTGTTGAGGGGGATGAAAAACTGTTTTTT
cdr3_length: 13; clone_size: -; d_call: -; j_call: TRBJ1-4; v_call: TRBV6-1; cdr3_aa: CASMVDLSGKLFF; cdr3_nt: TGTGCCAGCATGGTCGACCTGAGTGGAAAACTGTTTTTT
cdr3_length: 15; clone_size: few; d_call: TRBD1; j_call: TRBJ1-1; v_call: TRBV6-6; cdr3_aa: CASRTNDRANTEAFF; cdr3_nt: TGTGCCAGCAGAACAAACGACAGGGCGAACACTGAAGCTTTCTTT
cdr3_length: 15; clone_size: few; d_call: -; j_call: TRBJ2-4; v_call: TRBV3-1; cdr3_aa: CASSQGDRAKNIQYF; cdr3_nt: TGTGCCAGCAGCCAAGGGGATCGGGCCAAAAACATTCAGTACTTC
cdr3_length: 14; clone_size: -; d_call: -; j_call: TRBJ2-1; v_call: TRBV7-2; cdr3_aa: CASSLGSGVGEQFF; cdr3_nt: TGTGCCAGCAGCTTAGGGTCAGGGGTAGGTGAGCAGTTCTTC
cdr3_length: 12; clone_size: -; d_call: -; j_call: TRBJ2-7; v_call: TRBV29-1; cdr3_aa: CSVTGLRNEQYF; cdr3_nt: TGCAGCGTAACAGGGCTTAGGAACGAGCAGTACTTC
cdr3_length: 15; clone_size: many; d_call: TRBD1; j_call: TRBJ2-1; v_call: TRBV11-3; cdr3_aa: CASSFGQGSYNEQFF; cdr3_nt: TGTGCCAGCAGCTTCGGACAGGGGTCCTACAATGAGCAGTTCTTC
cdr3_length: 15; clone_size: -; d_call: TRBD1; j_call: TRBJ2-2; v_call: TRBV9; cdr3_aa: CASSVELRGPGELFF; cdr3_nt: TGTGCCAGCAGCGTAGAATTAAGGGGGCCCGGGGAGCTGTTTTTT
cdr3_length: 14; clone_size: -; d_call: -; j_call: TRBJ2-5; v_call: TRBV5-1; cdr3_aa: CASSLSGAIETQYF; cdr3_nt: TGCGCCAGCAGCCTGTCAGGGGCGATAGAGACCCAGTACTTC
cdr3_length: 15; clone_size: few; d_call: -; j_call: TRBJ1-2; v_call: TRBV5-1; cdr3_aa: CASSPRGSTGYGYTF; cdr3_nt: TGCGCCAGCAGCCCCAGGGGATCTACTGGATATGGCTACACCTTC
cdr3_length: 15; clone_size: few; d_call: -; j_call: TRBJ2-5; v_call: TRBV6-2/TRBV6-3; cdr3_aa: CASSRDNGPKETQYF; cdr3_nt: TGTGCCAGCAGTAGGGACAATGGACCGAAAGAGACCCAGTACTTC
cdr3_length: 16; clone_size: -; d_call: -; j_call: TRBJ2-6; v_call: TRBV7-2; cdr3_aa: CASSLSVGSGANVLTF; cdr3_nt: TGTGCCAGCAGCTTATCGGTTGGATCTGGGGCCAACGTCCTGACTTTC
cdr3_length: 14; clone_size: -; d_call: -; j_call: TRBJ2-3; v_call: TRBV10-3; cdr3_aa: CAISQKYSTDTQYF; cdr3_nt: TGTGCCATCAGCCAAAAATATAGCACAGATACGCAGTATTTT
cdr3_length: 16; clone_size: few; d_call: -; j_call: TRBJ2-7; v_call: TRBV6-5; cdr3_aa: CASSSQAGGGSYEQYF; cdr3_nt: TGTGCCAGCAGTTCCCAGGCAGGGGGGGGCTCCTACGAGCAGTACTTC
cdr3_length: 13; clone_size: few; d_call: TRBD2; j_call: TRBJ2-3; v_call: TRBV7-2; cdr3_aa: CASSLDLAGGPYF; cdr3_nt: TGTGCCAGCAGCTTAGACCTAGCGGGGGGGCCGTATTTT
cdr3_length: 15; clone_size: -; d_call: -; j_call: TRBJ1-3; v_call: TRBV5-5; cdr3_aa: CASSLDLRSGNTIYF; cdr3_nt: TGTGCCAGCAGCCTAGACCTACGCTCTGGAAACACCATATATTTT
cdr3_length: 15; clone_size: few; d_call: -; j_call: TRBJ2-2; v_call: TRBV30; cdr3_aa: CAWSAQDQGTGELFF; cdr3_nt: TGTGCCTGGAGTGCCCAGGACCAAGGGACCGGGGAGCTGTTTTTT
cdr3_length: 14; clone_size: -; d_call: -; j_call: TRBJ2-5; v_call: TRBV9; cdr3_aa: CASSVRPGVETQYF; cdr3_nt: TGTGCCAGCAGCGTGCGTCCCGGGGTCGAGACCCAGTACTTC
cdr3_length: 15; clone_size: -; d_call: -; j_call: TRBJ1-1; v_call: TRBV27; cdr3_aa: CASSFFRGPYTEAFF; cdr3_nt: TGTGCCAGCAGCTTCTTCAGGGGTCCGTACACTGAAGCTTTCTTT
cdr3_length: 16; clone_size: few; d_call: -; j_call: TRBJ2-5; v_call: TRBV14; cdr3_aa: CASSHSPTGPQETQYF; cdr3_nt: TGTGCCAGCAGCCACTCCCCGACAGGACCACAAGAGACCCAGTACTTC
cdr3_length: 14; clone_size: -; d_call: -; j_call: TRBJ1-1; v_call: TRBV10-3; cdr3_aa: CAISDALLSTEAFF; cdr3_nt: TGTGCCATCAGTGACGCCCTGTTGAGCACTGAAGCTTTCTTT
cdr3_length: 16; clone_size: few; d_call: -; j_call: TRBJ2-1; v_call: TRBV9; cdr3_aa: CASSVLGDPSYNEQFF; cdr3_nt: TGTGCCAGCAGCGTGCTCGGGGACCCGTCCTACAATGAGCAGTTCTTC
cdr3_length: 13; clone_size: -; d_call: -; j_call: TRBJ2-7; v_call: TRBV29-1; cdr3_aa: CSVLRDSAYEQYF; cdr3_nt: TGCAGCGTCTTAAGGGACTCAGCCTACGAGCAGTACTTC
cdr3_length: 14; clone_size: many; d_call: -; j_call: TRBJ1-5; v_call: TRBV4-3; cdr3_aa: CASSQDRGGQPQHF; cdr3_nt: TGCGCCAGCAGCCAAGATAGGGGGGGTCAGCCCCAGCATTTT
cdr3_length: 11; clone_size: few; d_call: -; j_call: TRBJ2-1; v_call: TRBV28; cdr3_aa: CASSFNDEQFF; cdr3_nt: TGTGCCAGCAGTTTTAATGATGAGCAGTTCTTC
cdr3_length: 13; clone_size: few; d_call: -; j_call: TRBJ1-2; v_call: TRBV30; cdr3_aa: CAWSVPPNYGYTF; cdr3_nt: TGTGCCTGGAGTGTACCACCGAACTATGGCTACACCTTC
cdr3_length: 15; clone_size: -; d_call: TRBD1; j_call: TRBJ2-5; v_call: TRBV5-4; cdr3_aa: CASSPGQANGETQYF; cdr3_nt: TGTGCCAGCAGCCCCGGACAGGCGAATGGGGAGACCCAGTACTTC
cdr3_length: 16; clone_size: -; d_call: -; j_call: TRBJ1-5; v_call: TRBV7-8; cdr3_aa: CASSLGFGQPNQPQHF; cdr3_nt: TGTGCCAGCAGCTTAGGGTTCGGACAGCCGAATCAGCCCCAGCATTTT
cdr3_length: 16; clone_size: -; d_call: TRBD1; j_call: TRBJ1-1; v_call: TRBV4-1; cdr3_aa: CASSPIQGVLATEAFF; cdr3_nt: TGCGCCAGCAGCCCTATACAGGGGGTTCTCGCCACTGAAGCTTTCTTT
cdr3_length: 12; clone_size: few; d_call: -; j_call: TRBJ1-2; v_call: TRBV11-2; cdr3_aa: CASSRSYYGYTF; cdr3_nt: TGTGCCAGCAGCCGCTCGTACTATGGCTACACCTTC
cdr3_length: 14; clone_size: few; d_call: -; j_call: TRBJ2-5; v_call: TRBV10-3; cdr3_aa: CAISFLGIEETQYF; cdr3_nt: TGTGCCATCAGTTTCCTCGGGATAGAAGAGACCCAGTACTTC
cdr3_length: 13; clone_size: -; d_call: -; j_call: TRBJ2-5; v_call: TRBV20-1; cdr3_aa: CSARGESQETQYF; cdr3_nt: TGCAGTGCTAGAGGAGAGTCACAAGAGACCCAGTACTTC
cdr3_length: 15; clone_size: few; d_call: TRBD1; j_call: TRBJ1-2; v_call: TRBV20-1; cdr3_aa: CSASRQGAQNYGYTF; cdr3_nt: TGCAGTGCTTCACGACAGGGGGCCCAAAACTATGGCTACACCTTC
cdr3_length: 12; clone_size: -; d_call: -; j_call: TRBJ1-2; v_call: TRBV2; cdr3_aa: CASRSSFYGYTF; cdr3_nt: TGTGCCAGCAGGAGCAGCTTCTATGGCTACACCTTC
cdr3_length: 14; clone_size: -; d_call: TRBD1; j_call: TRBJ2-4; v_call: TRBV28; cdr3_aa: CASSFLGQGNIQYF; cdr3_nt: TGTGCCAGCAGTTTCTTGGGACAGGGAAACATTCAGTACTTC
cdr3_length: 12; clone_size: few; d_call: -; j_call: TRBJ1-1; v_call: TRBV6-6; cdr3_aa: CASSYALDEAFF; cdr3_nt: TGTGCCAGCAGTTACGCGCTAGATGAAGCTTTCTTT
cdr3_length: 14; clone_size: -; d_call: -; j_call: TRBJ1-1; v_call: TRBV5-1; cdr3_aa: CASESGTSGTEAFF; cdr3_nt: TGCGCCAGCGAATCTGGGACGAGTGGAACTGAAGCTTTCTTT
cdr3_length: 13; clone_size: many; d_call: TRBD1; j_call: TRBJ1-2; v_call: TRBV5-6; cdr3_aa: CASSPTGGDGYTF; cdr3_nt: TGTGCCAGCAGCCCCACAGGGGGTGATGGCTACACCTTC
cdr3_length: 13; clone_size: few; d_call: -; j_call: TRBJ1-4; v_call: TRBV7-8; cdr3_aa: CASSLVVKEKLFF; cdr3_nt: TGTGCCAGCAGCTTAGTAGTGAAGGAAAAACTGTTTTTT
cdr3_length: 12; clone_size: -; d_call: TRBD1; j_call: TRBJ1-2; v_call: TRBV7-9; cdr3_aa: CASSPQGNGYTF; cdr3_nt: TGTGCCAGCAGCCCACAGGGGAATGGCTACACCTTC
cdr3_length: 15; clone_size: few; d_call: -; j_call: TRBJ2-1; v_call: TRBV9; cdr3_aa: CASSVVPGHYNEQFF; cdr3_nt: TGTGCCAGCAGCGTAGTGCCGGGACACTACAATGAGCAGTTCTTC
cdr3_length: 16; clone_size: -; d_call: TRBD2; j_call: TRBJ2-5; v_call: TRBV9; cdr3_aa: CASSPLAGGYQETQYF; cdr3_nt: TGTGCCAGCAGCCCGTTAGCGGGGGGATACCAAGAGACCCAGTACTTC
cdr3_length: 14; clone_size: -; d_call: -; j_call: TRBJ1-2; v_call: TRBV5-1; cdr3_aa: CASSLVGQSVGYTF; cdr3_nt: TGCGCCAGCAGCTTGGTTGGACAGTCTGTTGGCTACACCTTC
cdr3_length: 13; clone_size: once; d_call: -; j_call: TRBJ2-4; v_call: TRBV29-1; cdr3_aa: CSVEVPGLNIQYF; cdr3_nt: TGCAGCGTTGAAGTTCCGGGTCTAAACATTCAGTACTTC
cdr3_length: 13; clone_size: few; d_call: -; j_call: TRBJ2-3; v_call: TRBV6-2/TRBV6-3; cdr3_aa: CASRTTLTDTQYF; cdr3_nt: TGTGCCAGCAGAACCACTCTCACAGATACGCAGTATTTT
cdr3_length: 15; clone_size: -; d_call: TRBD1; j_call: TRBJ1-1; v_call: TRBV12-3/TRBV12-4; cdr3_aa: CASSEDRGGGTEAFF; cdr3_nt: TGTGCCAGCAGTGAGGACAGGGGAGGCGGCACTGAAGCTTTCTTT